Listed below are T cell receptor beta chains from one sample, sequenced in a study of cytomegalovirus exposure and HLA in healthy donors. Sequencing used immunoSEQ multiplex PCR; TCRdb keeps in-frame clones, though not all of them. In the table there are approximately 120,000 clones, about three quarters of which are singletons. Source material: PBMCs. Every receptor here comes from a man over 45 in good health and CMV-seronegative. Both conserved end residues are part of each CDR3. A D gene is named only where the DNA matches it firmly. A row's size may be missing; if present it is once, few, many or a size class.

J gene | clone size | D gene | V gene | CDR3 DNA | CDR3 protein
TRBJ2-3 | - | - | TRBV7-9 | TGTTCCAGCAGCTTGGGGGCGACTTTTCCCACAGATACGCAGTATTTT | CSSSLGATFPTDTQYF
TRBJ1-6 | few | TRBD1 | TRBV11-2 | TGTGCCAGCACAGGGGGCGGAAATTCACCCCTCCACTTT | CASTGGGNSPLHF
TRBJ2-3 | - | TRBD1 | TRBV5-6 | TGTGCCAGCAGCTGGGACAGGGGCTCTGATACGCAGTATTTT | CASSWDRGSDTQYF
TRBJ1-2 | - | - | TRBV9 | TGTGCCAGCAGCGTAGATGCGTTCCTTAACTATGGCTACACCTTC | CASSVDAFLNYGYTF
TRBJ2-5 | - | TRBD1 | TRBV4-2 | TGTGCCAGCAGCCAAGGGACCGGACAGGGTCGGGGAGAGACCCAGTACTTC | CASSQGTGQGRGETQYF
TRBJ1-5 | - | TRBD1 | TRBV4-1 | TGCGCCAGCAGGGGACAGGGGGCTTATCAGCCCCAGCATTTT | CASRGQGAYQPQHF
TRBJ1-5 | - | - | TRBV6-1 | TGTGCCAGCAGTGGTCTAATTCAGGGATGGGATAGCAATCAGCCCCAGCATTTT | CASSGLIQGWDSNQPQHF
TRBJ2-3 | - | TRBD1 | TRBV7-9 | TGTGCCAGCAGCAAGGGGACAGGGGGCACAGATACGCAGTATTTT | CASSKGTGGTDTQYF
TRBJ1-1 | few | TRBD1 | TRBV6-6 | TGTGCCAGCGCCCGGACAGGGACCGAAGCTTTCTTT | CASARTGTEAFF
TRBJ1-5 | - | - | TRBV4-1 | TGCGCCAGCAGCCAAGGTTCGGTGAGCAATCAGCCCCAGCATTTT | CASSQGSVSNQPQHF
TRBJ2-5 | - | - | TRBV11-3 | TGTGCCAGCAGCTTGGGAGGTGAGGAGACCCAGTACTTC | CASSLGGEETQYF
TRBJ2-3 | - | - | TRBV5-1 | TGCGCCACCTCAAGCGCCGGCGGCAACACAGATACGCAGTATTTT | CATSSAGGNTDTQYF
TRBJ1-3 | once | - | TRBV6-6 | TGTGCCAGCAGTTACGCGGCCTGGCGGGGAAACACCATATATTTT | CASSYAAWRGNTIYF
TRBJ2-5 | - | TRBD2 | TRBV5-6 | TGTGCCAGCAGCGCAGCGGGGGGCGCAGAGACCCAGTACTTC | CASSAAGGAETQYF
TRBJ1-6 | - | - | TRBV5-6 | TGTGCCAGCAGCTTGGGTCCGGCCTATAATTCACCCCTCCACTTT | CASSLGPAYNSPLHF
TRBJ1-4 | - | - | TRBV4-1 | TGCGCCAGCAGCCTCCGAGAGGCGGCTAATGAAAAACTGTTTTTT | CASSLREAANEKLFF
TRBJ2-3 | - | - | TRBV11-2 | TGTGCCAGCAGCGCCTACCCTCCCTACACAGCTGTAGGGGCGCAGTATTTT | CASSAYPPYTAVGAQYF
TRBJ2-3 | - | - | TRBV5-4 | TGTGCCAGCAGCTTGGGGGGGCCGGCCCCGGAGGATACGCAGTATTTT | CASSLGGPAPEDTQYF
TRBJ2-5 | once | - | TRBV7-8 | TGTGCCAGCAGCGTTATGCGGGACGGCCAAGAGACCCAGTACTTC | CASSVMRDGQETQYF
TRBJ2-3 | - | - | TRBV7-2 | TGTGCCAGCAGCTTAGGAGCTTCGGGGGATACGCAGTATTTT | CASSLGASGDTQYF
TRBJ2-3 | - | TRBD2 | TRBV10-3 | TGTGCCATCAGTGAGTCAGCGGGGGGCGGGTTTGGTACGCAGTATTTT | CAISESAGGGFGTQYF
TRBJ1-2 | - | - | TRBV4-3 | TGCGCCAGCAGCCAAGATCACGGAGCTAACTATGGCTACACCTTC | CASSQDHGANYGYTF
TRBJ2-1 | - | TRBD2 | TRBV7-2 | TGTGCCAGCAGCTTAAAGTTTTGGACTAGCGGGGGAAATGAGCAGTTCTTC | CASSLKFWTSGGNEQFF
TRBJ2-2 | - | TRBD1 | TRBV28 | TGTGCCAGCAGTCGACAGGGGACCACCGGGGAGCTGTTTTTT | CASSRQGTTGELFF
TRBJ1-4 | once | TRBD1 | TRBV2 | TGTGCCAGCAGTTCGGACAGGATAGGGGAAAAACTGTTTTTT | CASSSDRIGEKLFF
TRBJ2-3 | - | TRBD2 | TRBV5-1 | TGCGCCAGCAGCCTCTACCCAGGACTAGCGGGGGGACCCACAGATACGCAGTATTTT | CASSLYPGLAGGPTDTQYF
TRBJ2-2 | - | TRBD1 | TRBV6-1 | TGTGCCAGCAGTGCGACAGGGCGACCCGGAACCGGGGAGCTGTTTTTT | CASSATGRPGTGELFF
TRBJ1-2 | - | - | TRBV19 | TGTGCCAGTAGCGTTGCGGGGGCTAACTATGGCTACACCTTC | CASSVAGANYGYTF
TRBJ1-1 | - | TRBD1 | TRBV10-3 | TGTGCCATCAGGGTGACAGGGGAGACGAACACTGAAGCTTTCTTT | CAIRVTGETNTEAFF
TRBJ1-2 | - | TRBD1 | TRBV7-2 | TGTGCCAGCAGCTTAGAAGGGGGCGTCCGACTCGGTGGCTACACCTTC | CASSLEGGVRLGGYTF
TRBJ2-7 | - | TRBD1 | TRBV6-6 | TGTGCCAGCAGTGGACAGGGGGCGCTGACCCACGAGCAGTACTTC | CASSGQGALTHEQYF
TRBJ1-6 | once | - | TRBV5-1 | TGCGCCAGCAGCTTGGACGGGGGTTATAATTCACCCCTCCACTTT | CASSLDGGYNSPLHF
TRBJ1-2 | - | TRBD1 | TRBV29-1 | TGCAGCGTTGGGGTAGGCAGGGGGCTTGATGGCTACACCTTC | CSVGVGRGLDGYTF
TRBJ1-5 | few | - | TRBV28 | TGTGCCAGCTCTTTTTTCAATCAGCCCCAGCATTTT | CASSFFNQPQHF
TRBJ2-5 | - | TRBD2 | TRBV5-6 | TGTGCCAGCAGGTACGGGACTAGCGGGGGCCAAGAGACCCAGTACTTC | CASRYGTSGGQETQYF
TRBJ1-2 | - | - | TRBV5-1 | TGCGCCAGCAGCGGGGAGGTGTCGGCCACGGGCGGCTACACCTTC | CASSGEVSATGGYTF
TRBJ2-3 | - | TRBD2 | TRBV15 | TGTGCCACCAGCGGAGCGGGGGGGGTAGATACGCAGTATTTT | CATSGAGGVDTQYF
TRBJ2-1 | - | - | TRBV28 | TGTGCCAGCAGTTCGCCAACAGGGCCCTATTACAATGAGCAGTTCTTC | CASSSPTGPYYNEQFF
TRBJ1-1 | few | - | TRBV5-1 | TGCGCCAGCAGCTTACGGGGTCTGAGCACTGAAGCTTTCTTT | CASSLRGLSTEAFF
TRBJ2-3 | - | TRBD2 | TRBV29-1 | TGCAGCGTTGAGGTGGCGGGGGGCACAGATACGCAGTATTTT | CSVEVAGGTDTQYF
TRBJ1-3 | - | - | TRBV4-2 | TGTGCCAGCAGCCCCCAAGATCCGCCCAGGGGAATAGACTCTGGAAACACCATATATTTT | CASSPQDPPRGIDSGNTIYF
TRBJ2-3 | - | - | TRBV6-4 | TGTGCCAGCAGTGATTCAGTCACAGATACGCAGTATTTT | CASSDSVTDTQYF
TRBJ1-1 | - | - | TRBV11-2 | TGTGCCAGCAGCCTCGGAGGCCCTGCTTTTTTCTTT | CASSLGGPAFFF
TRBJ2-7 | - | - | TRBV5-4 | TGTGCCAGCAGCTTCGCTCGGGGCTCCTACGAGCAGTACTTC | CASSFARGSYEQYF
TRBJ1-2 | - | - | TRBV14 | TGTGCCAGCAGCCCCAACAGGGCTGGCTACACCTTC | CASSPNRAGYTF
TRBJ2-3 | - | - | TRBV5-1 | TGCGCCAGCAGCCAAGGGGGGGGTGATGATACGCAGTATTTT | CASSQGGGDDTQYF
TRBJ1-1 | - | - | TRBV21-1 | TGTGCCAGCAGTTTATACAGGGTGTGGGGAAACGATACTGAAGCTTTCTTT | CASSLYRVWGNDTEAFF
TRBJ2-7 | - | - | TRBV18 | TGTGCCAGCTCACCCCGGGCGGGTTCTAAATACGAGCAGTACTTC | CASSPRAGSKYEQYF
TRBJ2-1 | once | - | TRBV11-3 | TGTGCCAGCAGCCTCTCCCCCTACAATGAGCAGTTCTTC | CASSLSPYNEQFF
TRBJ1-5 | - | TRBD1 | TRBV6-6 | TGTGCCAGCAGGGGGACAGGGTATAGCAATCAGCCCCAGCATTTT | CASRGTGYSNQPQHF
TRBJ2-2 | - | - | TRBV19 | TGTGCCAGTATGAACACACCGAACACCGGGGAGCTGTTTTTT | CASMNTPNTGELFF
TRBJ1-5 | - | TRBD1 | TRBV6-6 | TGTGCCAGCAGCCCGGGACAGTTGAGCAATCAGCCCCAGCATTTT | CASSPGQLSNQPQHF
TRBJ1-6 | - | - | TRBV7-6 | TGTGCCAGCAGCTTGGGGGGGCGTTATAATTCACCCCTCCACTTT | CASSLGGRYNSPLHF
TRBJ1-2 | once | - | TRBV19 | TGTGCCAGTACGAGGGCTGAGGGTCGGGTCTATGGCTACACCTTC | CASTRAEGRVYGYTF